This TCR beta chain is drawn from a study of blood T cell repertoires in COVID-19. Study context: The study drew acute and convalescent COVID-19 samples from the United States, Italy and Spain. T cells, B-cell-depleted T cells, or PBMCs supplied cDNA or gDNA.

After removal of 4 bases from V and 9 bases from J, the junction contained 14 bases not matched to a gene. Germline V gene data show CDR1 as KGHDR and CDR2 as SFDVKD. This CDR3 comprises 17 residues. Per the original methods: Reference gene primer amplification gave estimated nucleated cell counts. Assay used: immunoSEQ multiplex PCR; TCRdb lists only in-frame clones, some missing. V, J and clone size are those of that table, while D and trimming were read from the DNA. The sample includes 210,000 or so clones, approximately 80% of them seen just once. This receptor was taken from an elderly woman with COVID-19, enrolled during active disease. The sample comprised peripheral blood. This chain joins TRBV24-1 and TRBJ2-1; TRBD2 aligns across 10 bases. Here the CDR3 DNA reads TGTGCCACCAGTGAAAAAGGAGGAGCGGGGGGGCGGAGTGAGCAGTTCTTC. It specifies CATSEKGGAGGRSEQFF.